A single sample is the source of the 14 T cell receptor beta chains below, sequenced in a study of T-cell memory formation after mild COVID-19. One entry per CDR3 protein results from TCRdb running MiXCR on the 5' RACE reads. The sample holds roughly 510,000 distinct CDR3 sequences; roughly a sixth are singletons and the top ten take 8.1%. Sequenced: PBMCs or a T cell subset sorted from them (not recorded which). These receptors were collected from an adult woman who had mild COVID-19 (a few samples of this study predate the infection). Cell type and time point are not known.

This chain connects TRBV4-3 to TRBJ2-4, with D maybe TRBD1 (6 bases). The ends were cut back, 0 bases at V and 6 bases at J, with 12 bases in the middle. In germline, CDR1 is LGHNA, CDR2 YSLEER. This CDR3 comprises 15 residues. This chain's CDR3 is CASSQDGRGGNIQYF. CDR3 nucleotide sequence: TGCGCCAGCAGCCAAGACGGTCGAGGGGGAAACATTCAGTACTTC.

The rearrangement uses TRBV30 and TRBJ2-1; D is ambiguous. Germline values: CDR1 GTSNPN, CDR2 SVGIG (reference sequence). The CDR3 covers 12 residues. V lost 0 bases to trimming and J lost 8 bases, with 8 bases between them. The CDR3 loop is CAWSVSNHEQFF. The CDR3 region has the DNA TGTGCCTGGAGTGTGAGTAACCATGAGCAGTTCTTC.

Worth noting for this clonotype: One end of the junction varies from germline; a read error may be responsible. The chain combines TRBV4-2 with TRBJ1-2; perhaps TRBD1 as D (5 bases). CDR1 is LGHNA and CDR2 is YNFKEQ in the germline V gene. This CDR3 region has 13 residues. The chain's CDR3 is CASSQVGSKRGPF. DNA for the CDR3: TGTGCCAGCAGCCAAGTAGGGTCTAAGAGGGGACCCTTC.

The chain has TRBV11-1 and TRBJ2-1, with unresolved D. Germline CDR1 SGHAT, CDR2 FQDESV (reference sequence). The CDR3 sequence is 14 residues long. The chain's CDR3 is CATAPGRSYNEQFF. In DNA form, the CDR3 reads TGTGCTACCGCCCCCGGCCGCTCCTACAATGAGCAGTTCTTC.

The chain joins TRBV12-3 or TRBV12-4 to TRBJ1-2, with unresolved D. This CDR3 region has 16 residues. Trimming cost V 2 bases and J 2 bases, with 15 bases left between them. The CDR3 sequence: CASSLSSGDKNYGYTF. The CDR3 DNA follows: TGTGCCAGCAGTTTATCGTCGGGAGATAAAAACTATGGCTACACCTTC.

The rearrangement links TRBV20-1 to TRBJ2-4; 7 bases line up with TRBD2. The CDR3 is 16 residues long. Germline V lookup: CDR1 DFQATT, CDR2 SNEGSKA (reference sequence). V dropped 5 bases and J dropped 0; count of bases not matched to a gene: 10. The CDR3 protein is CSASGRGTLAKNIQYF. Here the CDR3 DNA reads TGCAGTGCTTCTGGGCGGGGGACTCTAGCCAAAAACATTCAGTACTTC.

The chain is built from TRBV19 and TRBJ2-5; possible D gene TRBD2, 7 bases. The CDR3 has 16 residues. Trimming pared 5 bases from V and 1 base from J, leaving 17 bases between. Germline V gene lookup returns CDR1 LNHDA and CDR2 SQIVND (reference sequence). This CDR3 reads CASSFPRGGLQETQYF. The CDR3 nucleotides are TGTGCCAGTAGTTTCCCGAGGGGGGGCCTCCAAGAGACCCAGTACTTC.

The chain joins TRBV30 to TRBJ2-1; D is possibly TRBD2 (5 bases). The CDR3 length is 15 residues. Trimming pared 5 bases from V and 6 bases from J, leaving 20 bases between. In germline, CDR1 is GTSNPN, CDR2 SVGIG (reference sequence). CDR3 sequence: CAWARDNSFTNEQFF. The CDR3 bases are TGTGCCTGGGCCCGGGATAATTCGTTTACCAATGAGCAGTTCTTC.

The V and J genes are TRBV11-2 and TRBJ2-1; 9 bases map to TRBD2. CDR3 length equals 13 residues. Germline loops: CDR1 SGHAT, CDR2 FQNNGV. V gave up 11 bases and J gave up 9 bases; unmatched junction bases: 11. In nucleotides, the CDR3 is TGTGCCGAGACCGGGACTAGCCCTTTTGAGCAGTTCTTC. Residues: CAETGTSPFEQFF.

This clonotype came up a few times. The rearrangement uses TRBV10-3 and TRBJ2-3; D gene uncertain. This CDR3 has 12 residues. The germline V gene encodes CDR1 ENHRY and CDR2 SYGVKD. Trimming stripped 2 bases from V and 8 bases from J, with 8 bases between. CDR3 in amino acids: CAISEESATQYF. DNA for the CDR3: TGTGCCATCAGTGAGGAGTCTGCTACGCAGTATTTT.

V is TRBV5-1 and J is TRBJ2-1; D possibly corresponds to TRBD1 (5 bases). Germline V lookup: CDR1 SGHRS, CDR2 YFSETQ. Trimming left V 4 bases short and J 8 bases short, with 16 bases between. The CDR3 loop spans 14 amino acids. The CDR3 loop reads CASSLGQPTDEQFF. In DNA, the CDR3 is TGCGCCAGCAGCCTTGGACAACCGACAGATGAGCAGTTCTTC. The full variable domain, completed using reference TRBV5-1 and TRBJ2-1, is KAGVTQTPRYLIKTRGQQVTLSCSPISGHRSVSWYQQTPGQGLQFLFEYFSETQRNKGNFPGRFSGRQFSNSRSEMNVSTLELGDSALYLCASSLGQPTDEQFFGPGTRLTVL.

Only a few counts were recorded for this clonotype. The V and J genes are TRBV24-1 and TRBJ2-1; TRBD2 matches 13 bases. CDR3 size: 18 residues. The germline gives CDR1 KGHDR, CDR2 SFDVKD. V shed 7 bases and J 3 bases; nucleotides not matched to a gene: 11. DNA of the CDR3: TGTGCCACCAGCCCTTGGACTAGCGGGAGAGCTTTCTACAATGAGCAGTTCTTC. This sequence encodes CATSPWTSGRAFYNEQFF.

The V call is TRBV5-1, the J call TRBJ1-2; unclear D gene. Trimming took off 3 bases at V and 3 bases at J, with 12 bases between the two ends. Germline V lookup: CDR1 SGHRS, CDR2 YFSETQ. The CDR3 covers 14 residues. CDR3 nucleotides: TGCGCCAGCAGCTCCCGGGAACCTCACTATGGCTACACCTTC. Translating it yields CASSSREPHYGYTF.

This clonotype was counted between two and nine times. The chain combines TRBV4-1 with TRBJ2-1; D gene unclear. Germline values: CDR1 MGHRA, CDR2 YSYEKL. This CDR3 is 15 amino acids long. V gave up 4 bases and J gave up 0 bases, with 10 bases separating them. The CDR3 region is CASSLVTSSYNEQFF. In DNA form, the CDR3 reads TGCGCCAGCAGCCTTGTGACGAGCTCCTACAATGAGCAGTTCTTC.